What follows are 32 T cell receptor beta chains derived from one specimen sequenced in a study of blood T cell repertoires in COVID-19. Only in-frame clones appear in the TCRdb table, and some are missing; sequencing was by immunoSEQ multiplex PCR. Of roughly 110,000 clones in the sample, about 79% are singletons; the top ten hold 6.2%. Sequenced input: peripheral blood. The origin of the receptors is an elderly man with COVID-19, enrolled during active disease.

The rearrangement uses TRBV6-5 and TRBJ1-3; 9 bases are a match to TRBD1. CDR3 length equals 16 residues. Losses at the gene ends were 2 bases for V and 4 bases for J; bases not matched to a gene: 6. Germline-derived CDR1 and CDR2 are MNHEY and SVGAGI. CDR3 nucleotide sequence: TGTGCCAGCAGTTACACGACAGGGGGTGGAGGAAACACCATATATTTT. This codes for CASSYTTGGGGNTIYF.

The CDR3 spells CASSLAGGAQETQYF. The CDR3 DNA sequence: TGTGCCAGCAGTTTAGCCGGCGGAGCTCAAGAGACCCAGTACTTC. V gene TRBV28 combines with J gene TRBJ2-5; D remains unclear. This CDR3 comprises 15 residues. Germline CDR1 MDHEN, CDR2 SYDVKM. The germline V and J ends were trimmed by 2 bases and 2 bases, with 12 bases remaining between them. Looking up the rest from reference TRBV28 and TRBJ2-5 gives the full variable domain: DVKVTQSSRYLVKRTGEKVFLECVQDMDHENMFWYRQDPGLGLRLIYFSYDVKMKEKGDIPEGYSVSREKKERFSLILESASTNQTSMYLCASSLAGGAQETQYFGPGTRLLVL.

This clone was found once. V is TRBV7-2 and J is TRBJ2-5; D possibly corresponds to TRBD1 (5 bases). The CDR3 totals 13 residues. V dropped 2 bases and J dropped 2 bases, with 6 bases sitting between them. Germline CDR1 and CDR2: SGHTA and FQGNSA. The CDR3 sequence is CASSLNRQETQYF. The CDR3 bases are TGTGCCAGCAGCTTAAACAGGCAAGAGACCCAGTACTTC.

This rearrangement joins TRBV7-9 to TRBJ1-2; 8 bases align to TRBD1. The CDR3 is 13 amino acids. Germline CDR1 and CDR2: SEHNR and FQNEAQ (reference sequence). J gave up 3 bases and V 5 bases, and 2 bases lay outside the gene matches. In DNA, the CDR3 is TGTGCCAGCAGCGGACAGGGTGACTATGGCTACACCTTC. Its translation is CASSGQGDYGYTF.

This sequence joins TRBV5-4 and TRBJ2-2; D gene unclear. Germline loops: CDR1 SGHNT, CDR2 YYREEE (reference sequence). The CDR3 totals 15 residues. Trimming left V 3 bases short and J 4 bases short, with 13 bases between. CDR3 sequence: CASSYDSAGTGELFF. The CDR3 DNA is TGTGCCAGCAGCTACGATTCGGCAGGCACCGGGGAGCTGTTTTTT. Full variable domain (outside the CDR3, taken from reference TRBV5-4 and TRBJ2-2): ETGVTQSPTHLIKTRGQQVTLRCSSQSGHNTVSWYQQALGQGPQFIFQYYREEENGRGNFPPRFSGLQFPNYSSELNVNALELDDSALYLCASSYDSAGTGELFFGEGSRLTVL.

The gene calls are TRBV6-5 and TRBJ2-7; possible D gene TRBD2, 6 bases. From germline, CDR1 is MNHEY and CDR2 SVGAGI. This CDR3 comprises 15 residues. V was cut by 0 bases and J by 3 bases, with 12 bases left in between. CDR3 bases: TGTGCCAGCAGTTACTCGGCGGGAAAAGGCTACGAGCAGTACTTC. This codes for CASSYSAGKGYEQYF.

The CDR3 reads CASSPSGIADTQYF. The CDR3 DNA reads as TGTGCCAGCAGCCCTAGCGGGATAGCAGATACGCAGTATTTT. V gene TRBV7-9 combines with J gene TRBJ2-3; 9 nucleotides line up with TRBD2. Unmatched junction bases numbered 4, after V lost 5 bases and J lost 4 bases. The CDR3 totals 14 residues. Per germline, CDR1 SEHNR and CDR2 FQNEAQ (reference sequence).

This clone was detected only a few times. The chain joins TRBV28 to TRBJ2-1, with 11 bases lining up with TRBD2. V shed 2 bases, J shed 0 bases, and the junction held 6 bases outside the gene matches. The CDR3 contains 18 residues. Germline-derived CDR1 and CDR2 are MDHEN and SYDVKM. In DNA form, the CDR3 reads TGTGCCAGCAGTTTACCGACTAGCGGGGCCCCCTCCTACAATGAGCAGTTCTTC. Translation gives CASSLPTSGAPSYNEQFF.

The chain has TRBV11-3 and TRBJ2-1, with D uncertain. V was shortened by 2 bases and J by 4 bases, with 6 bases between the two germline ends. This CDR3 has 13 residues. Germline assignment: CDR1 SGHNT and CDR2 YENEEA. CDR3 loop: CASSLNRYNEQFF. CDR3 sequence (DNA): TGTGCCAGCAGCTTAAACAGATACAATGAGCAGTTCTTC.

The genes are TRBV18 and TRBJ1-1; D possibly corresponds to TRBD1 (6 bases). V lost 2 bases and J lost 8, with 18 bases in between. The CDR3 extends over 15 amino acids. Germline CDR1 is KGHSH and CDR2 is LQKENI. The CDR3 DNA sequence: TGTGCCAGCTCACCAACGGTCTCGACAGGTTCAGAAGCTTTCTTT. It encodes CASSPTVSTGSEAFF.

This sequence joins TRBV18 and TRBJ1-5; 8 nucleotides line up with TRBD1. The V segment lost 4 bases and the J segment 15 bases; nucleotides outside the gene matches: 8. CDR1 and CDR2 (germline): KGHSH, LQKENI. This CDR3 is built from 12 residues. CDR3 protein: CASSLGQGDVHF. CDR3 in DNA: TGTGCCAGCTCACTCGGACAGGGTGACGTGCATTTT.

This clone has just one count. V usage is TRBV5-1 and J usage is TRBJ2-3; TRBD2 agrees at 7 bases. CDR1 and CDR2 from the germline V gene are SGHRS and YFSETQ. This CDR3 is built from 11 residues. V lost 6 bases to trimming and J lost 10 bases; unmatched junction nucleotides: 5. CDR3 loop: CASMAGEAQYF. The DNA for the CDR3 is TGCGCCAGCATGGCGGGAGAGGCGCAGTATTTT.

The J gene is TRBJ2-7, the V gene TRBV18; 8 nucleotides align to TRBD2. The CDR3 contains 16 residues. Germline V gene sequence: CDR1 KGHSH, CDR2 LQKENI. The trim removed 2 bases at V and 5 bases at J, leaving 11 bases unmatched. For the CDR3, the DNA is TGTGCCAGCTCACCAAACCTCTCAGCGGGGGTCGACGAGCAGTACTTC. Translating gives CASSPNLSAGVDEQYF.

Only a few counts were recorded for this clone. Written as DNA, the CDR3 is TGCGCCAGCAGCCAAGGGCAGGGCACGACTAATGAAAAACTGTTTTTT. This sequence encodes CASSQGQGTTNEKLFF. The chain is built from TRBV4-3 and TRBJ1-4, with D perhaps TRBD1 (5 bases). CDR1 LGHNA and CDR2 YSLEER come from the germline V gene. V was shortened by 1 base and J by 2 bases, with 11 bases between the two germline ends. This CDR3 region has 16 residues.

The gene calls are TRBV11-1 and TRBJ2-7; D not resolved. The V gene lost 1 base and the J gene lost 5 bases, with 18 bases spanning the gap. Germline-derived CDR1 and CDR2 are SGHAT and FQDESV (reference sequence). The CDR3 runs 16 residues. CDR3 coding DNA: TGTGCCAGCAGCTTAGGGCGTAGTCCGGAGTTCCACGAGCAGTACTTC. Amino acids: CASSLGRSPEFHEQYF.

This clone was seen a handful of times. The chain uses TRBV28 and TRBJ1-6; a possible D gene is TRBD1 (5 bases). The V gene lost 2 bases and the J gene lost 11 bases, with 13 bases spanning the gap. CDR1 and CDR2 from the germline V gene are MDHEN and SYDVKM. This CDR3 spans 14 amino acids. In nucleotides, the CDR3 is TGTGCCAGCAGTTTAACAGGCCTGGGGACACCCCTCCACTTT. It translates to CASSLTGLGTPLHF.

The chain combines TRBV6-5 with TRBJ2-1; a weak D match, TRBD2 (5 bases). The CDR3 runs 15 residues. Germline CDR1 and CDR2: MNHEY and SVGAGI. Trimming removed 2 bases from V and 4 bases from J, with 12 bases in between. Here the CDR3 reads CASSYSSAGYNEQFF. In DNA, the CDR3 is TGTGCCAGCAGTTACAGTAGCGCCGGATACAATGAGCAGTTCTTC.

The CDR3 bases are TGTGCCAGTAGTACTTTACTGCTCTCTGGAAACACCATATATTTT. Its protein product is CASSTLLLSGNTIYF. The rearrangement uses TRBV19 and TRBJ1-3, with D unresolved. The CDR3 extends over 15 amino acids. Trimming removed 4 bases at V and 0 bases at J, with 10 bases between. CDR1 and CDR2 (germline): LNHDA, SQIVND (reference sequence).

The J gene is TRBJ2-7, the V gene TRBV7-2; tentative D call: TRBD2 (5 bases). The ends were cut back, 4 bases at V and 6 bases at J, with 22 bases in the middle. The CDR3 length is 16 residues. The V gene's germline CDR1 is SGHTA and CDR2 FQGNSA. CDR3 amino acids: CASSSPLRGILGEQYF. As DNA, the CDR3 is TGTGCCAGCAGCTCCCCCCTCCGGGGAATCTTGGGCGAGCAGTACTTC.

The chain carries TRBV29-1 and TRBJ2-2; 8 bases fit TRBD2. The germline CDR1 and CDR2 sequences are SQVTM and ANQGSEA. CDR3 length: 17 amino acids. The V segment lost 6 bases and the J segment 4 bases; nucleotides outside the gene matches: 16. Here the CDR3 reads CSVGGAGVRGVTGELFF. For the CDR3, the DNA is TGCAGCGTAGGAGGAGCGGGAGTAAGAGGGGTCACCGGGGAGCTGTTTTTT.

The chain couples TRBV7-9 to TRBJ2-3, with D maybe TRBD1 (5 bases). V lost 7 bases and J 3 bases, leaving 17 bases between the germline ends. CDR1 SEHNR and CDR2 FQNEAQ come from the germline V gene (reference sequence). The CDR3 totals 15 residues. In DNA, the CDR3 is TGTGCCAGCATAGGGGATGTCATAGTTACAGATACGCAGTATTTT. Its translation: CASIGDVIVTDTQYF.

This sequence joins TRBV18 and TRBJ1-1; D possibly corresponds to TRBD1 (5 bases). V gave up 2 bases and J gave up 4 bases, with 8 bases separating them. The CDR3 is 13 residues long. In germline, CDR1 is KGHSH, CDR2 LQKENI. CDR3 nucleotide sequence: TGTGCCAGCTCACCAGGGGCGTCCACTGAAGCTTTCTTT. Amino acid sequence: CASSPGASTEAFF. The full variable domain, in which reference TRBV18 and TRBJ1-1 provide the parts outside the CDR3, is NAGVMQNPRHLVRRRGQEARLRCSPMKGHSHVYWYRQLPEEGLKFMVYLQKENIIDESGMPKERFSAEFPKEGPSILRIQQVVRGDSAAYFCASSPGASTEAFFGQGTRLTVV.

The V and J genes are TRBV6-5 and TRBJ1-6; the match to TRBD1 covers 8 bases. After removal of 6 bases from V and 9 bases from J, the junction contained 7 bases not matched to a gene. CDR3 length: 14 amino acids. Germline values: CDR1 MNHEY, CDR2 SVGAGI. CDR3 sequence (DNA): TGTGCCAGCAGGAACAGGGGGTCGGTTTCACCCCTCCACTTT. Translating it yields CASRNRGSVSPLHF.

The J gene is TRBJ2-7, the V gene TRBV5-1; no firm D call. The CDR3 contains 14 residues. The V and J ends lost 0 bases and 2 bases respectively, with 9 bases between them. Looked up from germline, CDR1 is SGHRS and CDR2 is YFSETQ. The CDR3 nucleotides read TGCGCCAGCAGCTTGGACGGGTTGGCCTACGAGCAGTACTTC. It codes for CASSLDGLAYEQYF.

CDR3 sequence: CASSLGDRVYGYTF. As DNA, the CDR3 is TGCGCCAGCAGCTTGGGGGACAGGGTCTATGGCTACACCTTC. This chain uses TRBV5-1 with TRBJ1-2; 9 nucleotides line up with TRBD1. The CDR3 sequence is 14 residues long. The trim removed 0 bases at V and 4 bases at J, leaving 1 base unmatched. Germline V gene lookup returns CDR1 SGHRS and CDR2 YFSETQ.

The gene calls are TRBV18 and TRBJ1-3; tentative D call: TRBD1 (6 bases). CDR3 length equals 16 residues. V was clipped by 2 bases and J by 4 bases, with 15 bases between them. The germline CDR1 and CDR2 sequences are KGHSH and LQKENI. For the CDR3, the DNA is TGTGCCAGCTCACCAGCCAAGGGACAATCCGGAAACACCATATATTTT. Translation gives CASSPAKGQSGNTIYF.

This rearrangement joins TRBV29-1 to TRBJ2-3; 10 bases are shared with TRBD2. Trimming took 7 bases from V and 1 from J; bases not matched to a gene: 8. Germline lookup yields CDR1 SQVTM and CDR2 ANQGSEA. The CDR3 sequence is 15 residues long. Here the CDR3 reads CSAPTSGRGTDTQYF. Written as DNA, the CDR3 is TGCAGCGCCCCGACTAGCGGGCGTGGCACAGATACGCAGTATTTT.

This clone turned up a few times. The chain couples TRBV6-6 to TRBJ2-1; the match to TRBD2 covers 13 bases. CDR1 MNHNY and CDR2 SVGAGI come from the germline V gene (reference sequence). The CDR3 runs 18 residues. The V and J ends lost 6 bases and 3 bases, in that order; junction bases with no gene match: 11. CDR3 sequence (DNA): TGTGCCAGCAGCCGAACTCCGGGACTAGCGGGATACTACAATGAGCAGTTCTTC. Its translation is CASSRTPGLAGYYNEQFF.

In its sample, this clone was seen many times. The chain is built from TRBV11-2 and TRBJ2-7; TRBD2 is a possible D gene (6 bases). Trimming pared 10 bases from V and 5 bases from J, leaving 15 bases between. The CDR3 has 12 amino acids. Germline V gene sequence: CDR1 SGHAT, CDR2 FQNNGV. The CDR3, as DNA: TGTGCCACTTCGGAGGGGAGAGACGAGCAGTACTTC. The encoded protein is CATSEGRDEQYF.

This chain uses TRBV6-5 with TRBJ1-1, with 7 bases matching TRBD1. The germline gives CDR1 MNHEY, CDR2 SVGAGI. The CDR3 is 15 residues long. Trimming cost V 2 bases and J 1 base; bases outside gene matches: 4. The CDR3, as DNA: TGTGCCAGCAGTTACGGCGACAGGGCGAACACTGAAGCTTTCTTT. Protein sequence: CASSYGDRANTEAFF.

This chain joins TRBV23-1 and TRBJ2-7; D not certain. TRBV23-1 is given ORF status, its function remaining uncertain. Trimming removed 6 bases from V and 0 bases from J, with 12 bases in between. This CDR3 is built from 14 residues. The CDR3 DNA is TGCGCCAGCAGACCGACTGAAGGCTCCTACGAGCAGTACTTC. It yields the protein CASRPTEGSYEQYF.

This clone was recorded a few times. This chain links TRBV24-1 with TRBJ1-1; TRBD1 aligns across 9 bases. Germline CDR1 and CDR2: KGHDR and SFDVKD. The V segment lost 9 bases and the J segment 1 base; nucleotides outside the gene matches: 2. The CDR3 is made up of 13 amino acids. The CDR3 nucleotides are TGTGCCACCTCGGGACAGGGGAACACTGAAGCTTTCTTT. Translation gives CATSGQGNTEAFF.